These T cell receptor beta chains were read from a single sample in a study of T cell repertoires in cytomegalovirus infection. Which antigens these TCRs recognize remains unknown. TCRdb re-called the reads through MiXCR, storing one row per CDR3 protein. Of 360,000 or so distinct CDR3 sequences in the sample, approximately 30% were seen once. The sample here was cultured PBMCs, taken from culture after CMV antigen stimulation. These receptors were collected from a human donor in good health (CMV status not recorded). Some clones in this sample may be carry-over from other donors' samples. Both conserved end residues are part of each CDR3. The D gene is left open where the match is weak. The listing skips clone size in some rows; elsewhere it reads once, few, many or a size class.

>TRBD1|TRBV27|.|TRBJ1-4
TGTGCCAGCAGTCGGACAGGGGTGGGCAATGAAAAACTGTTTTTT
CASSRTGVGNEKLFF
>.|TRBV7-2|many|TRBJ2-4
TGTGCCAGCAGCTTGCCCGGGGGTGACATTCAGTACTTC
CASSLPGGDIQYF
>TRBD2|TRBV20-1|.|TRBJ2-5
TGCAGTGCTATTTTCGGGGGGGGACAAGAGACCCAGTACTTC
CSAIFGGGQETQYF
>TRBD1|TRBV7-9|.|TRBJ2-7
TGTGCCAGCAGCTTACGGACAGGCACCTACGAGCAGTACTTC
CASSLRTGTYEQYF
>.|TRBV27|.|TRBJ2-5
TGTGCCAGCAGTTTACGGGCTAGCAAGGGTGTCGAGACCCAGTACTTC
CASSLRASKGVETQYF
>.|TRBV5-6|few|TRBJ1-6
TGTGCCAGCAGCCTGACACTTAATAATTCACCCCTCCACTTT
CASSLTLNNSPLHF
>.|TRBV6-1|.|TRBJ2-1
TGTGCCAGCAGTGCAGCGGCCAACTACAATGAGCAGTTCTTC
CASSAAANYNEQFF
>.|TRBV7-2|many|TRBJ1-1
TGTGCCAGCAGCTTACCCTTTGGGGGCCTGAACACTGAAGCTTTCTTT
CASSLPFGGLNTEAFF
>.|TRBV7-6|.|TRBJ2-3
TGTGCTAGCAGCTTAGGCCGACCCACAGATACGCAGTATTTT
CASSLGRPTDTQYF
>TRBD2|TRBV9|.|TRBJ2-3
TGTGCCAGCAGCACAGGACTAGCGGAGCGCACAGATACGCAGTATTTT
CASSTGLAERTDTQYF